The TCR beta chain described here comes from a study of blood T cell repertoires in COVID-19. Study-wide context: Collection of acute and convalescent COVID-19 samples took place in the United States, Italy and Spain. Sample material is recorded as cDNA or gDNA derived from T cells, B-cell-depleted T cells, or PBMCs.

As originally analysed: From reference gene primer amplification, estimates of nucleated cell counts were derived. The assay was immunoSEQ multiplex PCR, and TCRdb's table has in-frame clones only and misses some. V and J calls and clone size are copied from that table; D and trimming were computed from the DNA. The table includes 200,000 to 300,000 clones, approximately 90% detected once. This receptor was identified in a woman aged 40-49 years with acute or convalescent COVID-19. Material for sequencing was peripheral blood.

In nucleotides, the CDR3 is TGTGCCAGCAGTGACTCGACCGAGGCCACTGAAGCTTTCTTT. Translated, it gives CASSDSTEATEAFF. The chain recombines TRBV6-4 with TRBJ1-1; D uncertain. V lost 0 bases and J lost 4, with 9 bases in between. The CDR3 is 14 amino acids. Germline V lookup: CDR1 MRHNA, CDR2 SNTAGT.